This TCR beta chain was obtained from a study of blood T cell repertoires in COVID-19. Study-wide context: The United States, Italy and Spain supplied acute and convalescent COVID-19 samples.

V was shortened by 0 bases and J by 4 bases, with 7 bases between the two germline ends. This CDR3 comprises 14 residues. Germline V gene data show CDR1 as LGHNA and CDR2 as YSLEER. TCRdb's copy holds only in-frame clones and misses some; the assay was immunoSEQ multiplex PCR. The sample lists hundreds of thousands of clones; about 88% were seen once. This TCR was sampled from a woman aged 65 to 85 with COVID-19, enrolled during active disease. The chain joins TRBV4-3 to TRBJ2-1, with TRBD2 as a possible D gene (6 bases). The sequenced sample consisted of peripheral blood. The CDR3 sequence: CASSQDRGYNEQFF. The CDR3 region has the DNA TGCGCCAGCAGCCAAGATCGGGGGTACAATGAGCAGTTCTTC.